This T cell receptor beta chain was captured by sequencing in a study of blood T cell repertoires in COVID-19. Study-level information: Sample material is recorded as cDNA or gDNA derived from T cells, B-cell-depleted T cells, or PBMCs.

The germline V gene encodes CDR1 MNHEY and CDR2 SVGAGI. The CDR3 runs to 11 residues. V lost 6 bases to trimming and J lost 6 bases, with 9 bases between them. It was during active infection that Seattle patients were enrolled and then longitudinally followed. As processed by the authors: Amplification of reference gene primers provided the estimated nucleated cell counts. Data came from immunoSEQ multiplex PCR; TCRdb stores just in-frame clones and leaves some out. V, J and clone size were drawn from that table, and D and trimming were deduced from the DNA. The repertoire consists of about 89,000 clones, with 75% to 80% occurring once and the leading ten covering approximately 6.3%.

V is TRBV6-5 and J is TRBJ2-7; tentative D call: TRBD1 (6 bases). The sample consisted of peripheral blood. The origin of this receptor is a man between 65 and 80 years old with COVID-19, enrolled during active disease. The CDR3 DNA reads TGTGCCAGCAGCCAGGGGATCGAGCAGTACTTC. Its translation is CASSQGIEQYF.